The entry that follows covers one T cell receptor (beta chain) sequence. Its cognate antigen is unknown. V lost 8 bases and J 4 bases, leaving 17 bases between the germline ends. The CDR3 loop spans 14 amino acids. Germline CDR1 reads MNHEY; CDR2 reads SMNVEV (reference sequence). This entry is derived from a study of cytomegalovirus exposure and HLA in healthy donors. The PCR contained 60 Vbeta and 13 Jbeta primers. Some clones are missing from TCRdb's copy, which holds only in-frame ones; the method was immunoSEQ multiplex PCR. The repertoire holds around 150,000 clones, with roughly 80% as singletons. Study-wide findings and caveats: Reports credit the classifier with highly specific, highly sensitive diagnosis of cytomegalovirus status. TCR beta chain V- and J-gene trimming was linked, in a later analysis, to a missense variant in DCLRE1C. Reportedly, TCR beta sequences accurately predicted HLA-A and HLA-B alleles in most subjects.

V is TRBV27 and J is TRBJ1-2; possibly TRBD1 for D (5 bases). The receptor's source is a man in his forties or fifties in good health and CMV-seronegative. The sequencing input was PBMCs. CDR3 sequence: CASRRMVGVYGYTF. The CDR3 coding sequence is TGTGCCAGCCGTAGGATGGTAGGGGTCTATGGCTACACCTTC.